This TCR beta chain was captured in a study of T cell changes during pregnancy in multiple sclerosis. The CDR3 contains 17 residues. Looked up from germline, CDR1 is SGDLS and CDR2 is YYNGEE. V was clipped by 3 bases and J by 8 bases; unmatched bases: 13. Assay used: immunoSEQ multiplex PCR; TCRdb lists only in-frame clones, some missing. The data hold more than 80,000 clones, with 92% observed a single time. The sequence came from a female donor with multiple sclerosis, enrolled in a pregnancy study. The sequencing used peripheral blood, collected in the first trimester of pregnancy. This chain joins TRBV9 and TRBJ2-1; 11 positions agree with TRBD2. CDR3 residues: CASSDPVAGGPSDEQFF. CDR3 nucleotide sequence: TGTGCCAGCAGCGACCCGGTAGCGGGAGGGCCTAGCGATGAGCAGTTCTTC.